This TCR beta chain was sequenced during a study of tumor and adjacent non-tumor tissue in lung cancer. As for the study in general: The patients, approximately nine men and 5 or 6 women, were roughly 30 to 76 with stage I to III disease. Samples averaged about 3.8 million productive TCRbeta reads each. Study-level results: Tumor tissue had significantly higher TCR diversity than normal lung.

RNA was extracted from bulk tissue without any cell sorting. Chemotherapy-naive patients with new lung cancer underwent thoracic surgery in China, August–late 2014. This CDR3 has 14 amino acids. Germline lookup yields CDR1 SGHAT and CDR2 FQDESV (reference sequence). With respect to this clonotype: Its matching antigen is unknown.

Three rounds of nested PCR, following a modified ARM-PCR protocol, produced the TCRbeta library. MiXCR, run by TCRdb on the multiplex PCR reads, gives a single entry per CDR3 protein. Of around 70,000 distinct CDR3 sequences in the sample, around 78% were seen once. The J gene is TRBJ2-5, the V gene TRBV11-1, with TRBD2 matching 9 bases. The TCR originated in a man between 60 and 75 years old with non-small cell lung cancer. Sequences were obtained from lung tumor tissue. The CDR3 nucleotides are TGTACTAGCAGCTTAGCGGGACTAGCTGAGACCCAGTACTTC. Translated, it gives CTSSLAGLAETQYF.